The 20 T cell receptor beta chains in this list originate from one sample, sequenced in a study of monozygotic twins with inflammatory bowel disease (dated by TCRdb to the late 2010s). Libraries were prepared through 5' RACE. Sequencing took place on an Illumina HiSeq 2500. TCRdb reprocessed the reads and assigns one entry to each CDR3 protein sequence, leaving out DNA. The sample table gives about 420,000 distinct CDR3 sequences. Roughly 2.5% of the sample is in the top ten clones. Sequenced sample: blood. These receptors were collected from a human donor with ulcerative colitis or Crohn's disease, or a healthy co-twin of an affected twin (not recorded which).

The chain links TRBV30 to TRBJ2-5; the D call of TRBD2 rests on TCRdb alone, since no DNA is present to check it. Germline CDR1 GTSNPN, CDR2 SVGIG (reference sequence). CDR3 length equals 16 residues. The chain's CDR3 is CAWSVPSGGGKETQYF.

The chain recombines TRBV19 with TRBJ1-2; TCRdb names TRBD1, which stays unverified in the absence of DNA. CDR1 is LNHDA and CDR2 is SQIVND in the germline V gene (reference sequence). This CDR3 is built from 15 residues. The CDR3 sequence: CASSPLQGTDYGYTF.

This chain links TRBV29-1 with TRBJ2-5; TCRdb's D call, TRBD2, is unchecked because there is no DNA. This CDR3 has 12 amino acids. Looked up from germline, CDR1 is SQVTM and CDR2 is ANQGSEA. CDR3: CSVLAGEETQYF.

This rearrangement joins TRBV7-9 to TRBJ2-1; absent DNA, TCRdb's TRBD2 call cannot be checked. The germline CDR1 and CDR2 sequences are SEHNR and FQNEAQ (reference sequence). The CDR3 has 13 amino acids. This CDR3 reads CASSPRGSEEQFF.

The chain links TRBV4-3 to TRBJ1-4; with no DNA, the TCRdb D assignment of TRBD1 cannot be verified. This CDR3 has 15 amino acids. Germline CDR1 and CDR2: LGHNA and YSLEER. CDR3 sequence: CASSQDRAGSEKLFF.

The chain has TRBV5-5 and TRBJ1-3; the D gene TCRdb calls, TRBD1, cannot be checked with no DNA. The CDR3 covers 17 residues. Per germline, CDR1 SGHKS and CDR2 YYEKEE (reference sequence). CDR3 loop: CASSLDTQGRPGNSIYF.

The V and J genes are TRBV5-5 and TRBJ2-5; there is no DNA to check the TCRdb D call of TRBD1. There are 15 residues in the CDR3. CDR1 is SGHKS, CDR2 YYEKEE, per germline (reference sequence). The CDR3 protein is CASSWGDRGQETQYF.

The rearrangement uses TRBV10-3 and TRBJ1-4; TCRdb lists TRBD1, though no DNA is available to test this call. The CDR3 is made up of 12 amino acids. CDR1 ENHRY and CDR2 SYGVKD come from the germline V gene. The CDR3 protein is CAISGGHEKLFF.

J is TRBJ1-1 and V is TRBV5-1. Germline values: CDR1 SGHRS, CDR2 YFSETQ. CDR3 length: 14 amino acids. Here the CDR3 reads CASSLEWGNTEAFF.

The V call is TRBV20-1, the J call TRBJ2-3; TCRdb outputs TRBD1, but without DNA this stays unchecked. Germline V lookup: CDR1 DFQATT, CDR2 SNEGSKA (reference sequence). This CDR3 spans 14 amino acids. The CDR3 reads CSAPKGPGTDTQYF.

This chain links TRBV5-1 with TRBJ1-1; the TRBD1 assignment by TCRdb is unverifiable without DNA. The CDR3 runs to 14 residues. Germline V gives CDR1 SGHRS, CDR2 YFSETQ. The CDR3 protein is CASSTGPGNTEAFF.

The chain recombines TRBV6-1 with TRBJ2-6; TCRdb proposes TRBD2, but this gene call is untestable without DNA. The CDR3 runs to 15 residues. Germline lookup yields CDR1 MNHNS and CDR2 SASEGT. The CDR3 loop reads CASTSGGVGANVLTF.

This chain joins TRBV7-3 and TRBJ2-7; TCRdb's D gene call, TRBD2, goes unchecked for lack of DNA. This CDR3 comprises 14 residues. Germline values: CDR1 SGHTA, CDR2 FQGTGA. The CDR3 region is CASSQVPGPYEQYF.

The chain couples TRBV12-3 or TRBV12-4 to TRBJ1-1; TCRdb outputs TRBD1, but without DNA this stays unchecked. This CDR3 has 15 amino acids. The CDR3 here is CASSLAGTGFFEAFF.

This sequence joins TRBV5-5 and TRBJ1-6; TCRdb's assignment of TRBD1 cannot be checked, as there is no DNA. Germline CDR1 is SGHKS and CDR2 is YYEKEE (reference sequence). The CDR3 covers 15 residues. The CDR3: CASSRPGQGGSPLHF.

The chain recombines TRBV18 with TRBJ1-5. The CDR3 has 13 amino acids. Per germline, CDR1 KGHSH and CDR2 LQKENI. The CDR3 sequence is CASSRTIAQPQHF.

This chain uses TRBV10-3 with TRBJ1-5; TCRdb gives TRBD1 as the D gene, but with no DNA this cannot be confirmed. This CDR3 contains 16 residues. CDR1 and CDR2 from the germline V gene are ENHRY and SYGVKD. The CDR3 loop is CAISETVLTGNQPQHF.

The chain has TRBV28 and TRBJ1-5; TCRdb proposes TRBD1, but this gene call is untestable without DNA. The CDR3 is made up of 15 amino acids. Germline V gene sequence: CDR1 MDHEN, CDR2 SYDVKM. This chain's CDR3 is CASSLLSPINGPQHF.

The chain employs TRBV5-5 and TRBJ1-4. The CDR3 length is 16 residues. CDR1 and CDR2 from the germline V gene are SGHKS and YYEKEE (reference sequence). The CDR3 spells CASSLAQGSTNEKLFF.

The rearrangement uses TRBV4-3 and TRBJ1-2; the TRBD1 assignment by TCRdb is unverifiable without DNA. There are 13 residues in the CDR3. Germline CDR1 LGHNA, CDR2 YSLEER. CDR3 loop: CASSQSTQGGYTF.